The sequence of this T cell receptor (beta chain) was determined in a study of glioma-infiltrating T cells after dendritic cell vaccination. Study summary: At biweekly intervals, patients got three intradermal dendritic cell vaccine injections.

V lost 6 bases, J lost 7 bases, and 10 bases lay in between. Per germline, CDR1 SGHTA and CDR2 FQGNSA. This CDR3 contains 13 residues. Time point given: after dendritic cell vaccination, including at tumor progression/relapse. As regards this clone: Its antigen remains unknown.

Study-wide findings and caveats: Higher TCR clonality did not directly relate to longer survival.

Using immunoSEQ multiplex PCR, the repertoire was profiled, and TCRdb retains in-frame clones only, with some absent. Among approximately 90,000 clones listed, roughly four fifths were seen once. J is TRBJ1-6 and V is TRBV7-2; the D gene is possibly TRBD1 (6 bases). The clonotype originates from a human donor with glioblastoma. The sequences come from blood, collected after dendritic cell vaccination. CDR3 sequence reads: CASSQRGNSPLHF. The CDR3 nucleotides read TGTGCCAGCAGTCAGAGGGGGAATTCACCCCTCCACTTT.